The rows below give T cell receptor beta chains drawn from one sample of a study of cytomegalovirus exposure and HLA in healthy donors. Only in-frame clones appear in the TCRdb table, and some are missing; sequencing was by immunoSEQ multiplex PCR. Altogether around 94,000 clones are present, approximately 78% being singletons, with the ten largest covering 4% to 5.5%. The sample taken for sequencing was PBMCs. The receptor set was obtained from a male donor in good health and CMV-seropositive. Each CDR3 is given with its conserved first and last residue. D genes are given only for firm matches. Clone size is given for some rows only: seen once, a few or many times, or a class if the clone is expanded.

d_gene	v_gene	abundance	j_gene	CDR3nt	CDR3aa
NA	TRBV27	NA	TRBJ2-7	TGTGCCAGCAGTTCACAGGTTTCTTACGAGCAGTACTTC	CASSSQVSYEQYF
TRBD1	TRBV2	NA	TRBJ2-7	TGTGCCAGCAGTACGGACAGGGGGACGAGCGAGCAGTACTTC	CASSTDRGTSEQYF
NA	TRBV20-1	NA	TRBJ2-5	TGCAGTGCTAGGACAGAAGAGACCCAGTACTTC	CSARTEETQYF
NA	TRBV5-4	NA	TRBJ2-7	TGTGCCAGCAGCGTCCAGGGTAAGCAGTACTTC	CASSVQGKQYF
NA	TRBV6-5	NA	TRBJ2-7	TGTGCCAGCAGTTACGGCGGTACCTACGAGCAGTACTTC	CASSYGGTYEQYF
NA	TRBV15	NA	TRBJ2-7	TGTGCCACCAGCAGAGATCTTTTCGCAGCGAACTCCTACGAGCAGTACTTC	CATSRDLFAANSYEQYF
NA	TRBV5-5	NA	TRBJ2-3	TGTGCCAGCGGACCCCCCGCGGGTACAGATACGCAGTATTTT	CASGPPAGTDTQYF
NA	TRBV28	NA	TRBJ1-1	TGTGCCAGCAGTTTCCCAATGAACACTGAAGCTTTCTTT	CASSFPMNTEAFF
NA	TRBV5-1	NA	TRBJ1-5	TGCGCCAGCAGCCCAGGCCCCGTTAGGGTGTTAGGGGATCAGCCCCAGCATTTT	CASSPGPVRVLGDQPQHF
NA	TRBV5-4	NA	TRBJ2-7	TGTGCCAGCAGCTCCGTGAGTTACGAGCAGTACTTC	CASSSVSYEQYF
NA	TRBV6-5	NA	TRBJ2-7	TGTGCCAGCAGCCGCAGTAACTACATCGAGCAGTACTTC	CASSRSNYIEQYF
NA	TRBV2	few	TRBJ2-1	TGTGCCAGCAGTGTGAACAATGGCATTGGTGAGCAGTTCTTC	CASSVNNGIGEQFF
NA	TRBV28	NA	TRBJ2-7	TGTGCCAGCAGTTCCCCCAACGAGCAGTACTTC	CASSSPNEQYF
NA	TRBV28	NA	TRBJ2-5	TGTGCCAGCAGTTTTATAGCGGACGGGTGGCAAGAGACCCAGTACTTC	CASSFIADGWQETQYF
TRBD2	TRBV6-5	few	TRBJ2-1	TGTGCCAGCAGTTACTCGCGCGCGGGGGTTAATGAGCAGTTCTTC	CASSYSRAGVNEQFF
NA	TRBV21-1	NA	TRBJ2-5	TGTGCCAGCAGCAAAGGACAGGGCCTAGAGACCCAGTACTTC	CASSKGQGLETQYF
NA	TRBV18	few	TRBJ1-1	TGTGCCAGCTCAGGCGACAGGCCTGAAGCTTTCTTT	CASSGDRPEAFF
NA	TRBV6-1	once	TRBJ1-6	TGTGCCAGCAGTGAAGACGGGTCCTATTCACCCCTCCACTTT	CASSEDGSYSPLHF
NA	TRBV5-1	NA	TRBJ1-1	TGCGCCAGCAGCTTGGAACCCGGGAGGACTGAAGCTTTCTTT	CASSLEPGRTEAFF
TRBD1	TRBV5-6	NA	TRBJ2-1	TGTGCCAGCAGCTTGGGGACAGGGGAGTTCTTC	CASSLGTGEFF
NA	TRBV7-2	NA	TRBJ1-4	TGTGCCAGCAGCCGTACCGGGATTAATGAAAAACTGTTTTTT	CASSRTGINEKLFF
TRBD1	TRBV6-5	NA	TRBJ1-5	TGTGCCTCCCGACAACAGGGGGCTCGCCAGCCCCAGCATTTT	CASRQQGARQPQHF
NA	TRBV7-2	NA	TRBJ2-2	TGTGCCAGCAGCTCCCCGACTAGGAACACCGGGGAGCTGTTTTTT	CASSSPTRNTGELFF
TRBD2	TRBV7-6	NA	TRBJ2-1	TGTGCCAGCAGGAACCTAGCGGGGAACTACAATGAGCAGTTCTTC	CASRNLAGNYNEQFF
NA	TRBV14	NA	TRBJ2-5	TGTGCCAGCAGCCAAGGGACGAGGGTGCAAGAGACCCAGTACTTC	CASSQGTRVQETQYF
NA	TRBV10-3	NA	TRBJ2-1	TGTGCCATCAGTGAGTTGGTAGCAGCGAGCTCCTACAATGAGCAGTTCTTC	CAISELVAASSYNEQFF